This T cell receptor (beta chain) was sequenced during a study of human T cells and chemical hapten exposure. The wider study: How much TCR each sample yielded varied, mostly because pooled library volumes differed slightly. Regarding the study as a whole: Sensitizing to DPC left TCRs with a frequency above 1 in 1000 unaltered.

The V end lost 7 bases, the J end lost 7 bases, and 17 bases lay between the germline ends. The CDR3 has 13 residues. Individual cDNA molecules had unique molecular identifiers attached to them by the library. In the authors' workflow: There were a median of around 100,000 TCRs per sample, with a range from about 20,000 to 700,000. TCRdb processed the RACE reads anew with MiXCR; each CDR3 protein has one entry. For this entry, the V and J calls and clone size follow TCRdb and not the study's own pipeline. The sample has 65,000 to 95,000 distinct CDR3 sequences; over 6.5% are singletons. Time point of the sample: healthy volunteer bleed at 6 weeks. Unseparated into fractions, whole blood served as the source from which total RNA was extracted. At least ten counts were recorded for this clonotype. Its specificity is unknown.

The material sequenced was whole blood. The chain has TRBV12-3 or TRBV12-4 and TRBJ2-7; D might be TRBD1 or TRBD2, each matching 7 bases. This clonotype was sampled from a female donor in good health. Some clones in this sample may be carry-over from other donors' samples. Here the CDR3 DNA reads TGTGCCAGCACCGAAGCCAGGGGGGGTGAGCAGTACTTC. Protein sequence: CASTEARGGEQYF.